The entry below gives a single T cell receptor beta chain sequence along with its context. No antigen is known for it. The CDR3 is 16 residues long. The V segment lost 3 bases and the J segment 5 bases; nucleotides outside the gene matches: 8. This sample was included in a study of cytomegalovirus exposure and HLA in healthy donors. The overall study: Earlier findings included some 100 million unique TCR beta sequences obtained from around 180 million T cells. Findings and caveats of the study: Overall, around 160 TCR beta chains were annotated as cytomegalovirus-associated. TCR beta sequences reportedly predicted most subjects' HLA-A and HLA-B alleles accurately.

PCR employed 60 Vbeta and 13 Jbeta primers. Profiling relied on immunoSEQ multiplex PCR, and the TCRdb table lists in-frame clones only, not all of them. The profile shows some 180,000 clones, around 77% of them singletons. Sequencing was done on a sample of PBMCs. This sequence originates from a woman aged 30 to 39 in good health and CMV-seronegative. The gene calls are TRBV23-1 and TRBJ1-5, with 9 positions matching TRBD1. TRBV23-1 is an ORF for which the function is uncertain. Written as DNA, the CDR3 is TGCGCCAGCAGTCATAAGGGGACAGGGTGGTATCAGCCCCAGCATTTT. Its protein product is CASSHKGTGWYQPQHF.